This T cell receptor (beta chain) was found in a study of low-dose radiotherapy and immunotherapy resistance in tumors. The time point was: before trial treatment. Alpha and beta chains were covered, as first-strand cDNA relied on TRAV- and TRBV-specific primers. With a V-primer adapter and a constant-region primer, TCRs were amplified for around 21 PCR cycles. TCRdb reprocessed the reads with MiXCR, giving one entry per CDR3 protein. The table has 60,000 or so distinct CDR3 sequences, 26% seen once; the top ten hold 6% to 7%. Germline trimming cut 6 bases from V and 0 bases from J; bases unmatched to any gene: 8. The CDR3 sequence is 18 residues long. Germline V gene sequence: CDR1 MDHEN, CDR2 SYDVKM. This clonotype was observed at least ten times.

The material was PBMCs, obtained before treatment. The V call is TRBV28, the J call TRBJ2-1, with 13 nucleotides matching TRBD2. The TCR was taken from a male donor with rectosigmoid adenocarcinoma. CDR3 DNA: TGTGCCAGCAGCTCGACAGGACTAGCGGGGGCCTCCTACAATGAGCAGTTCTTC. Protein product: CASSSTGLAGASYNEQFF.